A selection of T cell receptor beta chains follows, all from one sample in a study of cytomegalovirus exposure and HLA in healthy donors. Here immunoSEQ multiplex PCR was the method, and the copy in TCRdb shows in-frame clones only, minus some. The sample has under 85,000 clones, 94% seen once. The sample was PBMCs. The receptor set was obtained from a woman under 30 in good health and CMV-seronegative. Both conserved end residues are part of each CDR3. The order of the fields is V gene, clone size, D gene, J gene, CDR3 DNA, CDR3 protein. A D gene is named only where the DNA matches it firmly. Size values are once, few and many counts, or a class for expanded clones, and some rows have none.

TRBV29-1	-	TRBD1	TRBJ1-1	TGCAGCGCCCCGGGACAGGGGGTGACTGAAGCTTTCTTT	CSAPGQGVTEAFF
TRBV27	-	-	TRBJ1-4	TGTGCCAGCAGTCTACGGGACGGGAGGAGGGAAAAACTGTTTTTT	CASSLRDGRREKLFF
TRBV6-6	-	TRBD2	TRBJ2-5	TGTGCCAGCAGTTACGGACTAGCGGGGGGAATAGAGACCCAGTACTTC	CASSYGLAGGIETQYF
TRBV4-3	-	TRBD1	TRBJ1-2	TGCGCCAGCAGCCCGGACAGGGGCGATGGCTACACCTTC	CASSPDRGDGYTF
TRBV6-1	few	TRBD1	TRBJ2-7	TGTGCCAGCAATCCGACAGGGGCCTCCTACGAGCAGTACTTC	CASNPTGASYEQYF
TRBV6-1	-	-	TRBJ1-1	TGTGCCAGCAGTACAGAACAGGGAGTCACTGAAGCTTTCTTT	CASSTEQGVTEAFF
TRBV19	-	-	TRBJ1-5	TGTGCCAGTAGTATCTTTCTTGGAGGCGGGGGGGATCAGCCCCAGCATTTT	CASSIFLGGGGDQPQHF
TRBV30	-	TRBD1	TRBJ1-1	TGTGCCTGGAGTGCTGGGACAGCTAACACTGAAGCTTTCTTT	CAWSAGTANTEAFF
TRBV4-2	medium-sized	TRBD1	TRBJ2-7	TGTGCCAGCAGCCAAGACATGGGGACAGGGCCCGACGAGCAGTACTTC	CASSQDMGTGPDEQYF
TRBV4-1	once	TRBD2	TRBJ2-1	TGCGCCAGCAGCCAAACTAGCGGGAGGGACAATGAGCAGTTCTTC	CASSQTSGRDNEQFF